Following are 5 T cell receptor beta chains from one sample sequenced in a study of neurological immune-mediated disorders. TCRdb independently ran MiXCR on the 5' RACE reads; one entry per CDR3 protein. Of fewer than 90,000 distinct CDR3 sequences listed, approximately 5.2% are singletons. The sequencing input was PBMCs. All receptors come from a man aged 18 to 29 with multiple sclerosis.

This clonotype has more than one count but fewer than ten. A read error is possible here, since a much larger clone lies one base away. The V gene is TRBV29-1, the J gene TRBJ2-3; D is unresolved. This CDR3 spans 12 amino acids. Per germline, CDR1 SQVTM and CDR2 ANQGSEA. V was clipped by 5 bases and J by 2 bases, with 8 bases between them. CDR3 nucleotide sequence: TGCAGCGTTCAGGAAAACACAGATACGCAGTATTTT. It yields the protein CSVQENTDTQYF.

This clonotype came up many times. The CDR3 sequence: CASSPDRLAGADTQYF. Here the CDR3 DNA reads TGTGCCAGCAGCCCAGACCGACTAGCGGGCGCAGATACGCAGTATTTT. J is TRBJ2-3 and V is TRBV7-3; 10 bases line up with TRBD2. CDR3 length: 16 amino acids. Germline CDR1 reads SGHTA; CDR2 reads FQGTGA. Germline trimming cut 5 bases from V and 4 bases from J; bases unmatched to any gene: 9.

About this clonotype: A much bigger clone sits one base away, suggesting this may be a read error. The V and J genes are TRBV9 and TRBJ2-2, with 10 nucleotides matching TRBD2. Germline-derived CDR1 and CDR2 are SGDLS and YYNGEE. The CDR3 extends over 18 amino acids. The CDR3 DNA follows: TGTGCCAGAAGCGTAGCCCCACTAGCGGGGAAGAACACCGGGGAGCTGTTTTTT. Its translation: CARSVAPLAGKNTGELFF.

This clonotype was counted at least ten times. This sequence joins TRBV10-3 and TRBJ2-5; D call uncertain. Trimming cost V 5 bases and J 5 bases, with 6 bases left between them. CDR1 is ENHRY, CDR2 SYGVKD, per germline. The CDR3 has 11 residues. The CDR3 loop reads CAISSEETQYF. CDR3 nucleotide sequence: TGTGCCATCAGTTCCGAGGAGACCCAGTACTTC.

This clonotype came up many times. V gene TRBV7-2 combines with J gene TRBJ1-1; 10 nucleotides agree with TRBD1. Germline values: CDR1 SGHTA, CDR2 FQGNSA. J gave up 10 bases and V 4 bases, and 15 bases lay outside the gene matches. This CDR3 contains 16 residues. CDR3 sequence: CASSSYPPDRGLSAFF. The CDR3 DNA follows: TGTGCCAGCAGCTCGTACCCGCCCGACAGGGGGCTGTCAGCTTTCTTT.